This passage covers 21 T cell receptor beta chains from one sample sequenced in a study of blood T cell repertoires in COVID-19. This table comes from immunoSEQ multiplex PCR, and its TCRdb copy is limited to in-frame clones, with some not included. The sample lists about 290,000 clones; around 89% were seen once. The sample comprised peripheral blood. Receptors originate from a man aged 35-49 years with acute or convalescent COVID-19.

The chain recombines TRBV7-8 with TRBJ1-1; possible D gene TRBD1, 6 bases. CDR3 length equals 14 residues. V was cut by 5 bases and J by 0 bases, with 10 bases left in between. The germline gives CDR1 SGHVS, CDR2 FQNEAQ. CDR3 sequence: CASSRGTLNTEAFF. CDR3 DNA: TGTGCCAGCAGCCGCGGGACACTGAACACTGAAGCTTTCTTT.

The chain employs TRBV12-5 and TRBJ2-1; D perhaps matches TRBD2 (5 bases). The germline V gene encodes CDR1 LGHNT and CDR2 FRNRAP. Trimming cost V 1 base and J 6 bases, with 13 bases left between them. There are 15 residues in the CDR3. CDR3 region: CASGLGLTISNEQFF. CDR3 bases: TGTGCTAGTGGTTTGGGCCTGACTATCAGCAATGAGCAGTTCTTC.

The J gene is TRBJ1-2, the V gene TRBV6-2 or TRBV6-3, with TRBD1 identical over 7 bases. The CDR3 sequence is 15 residues long. Germline V lookup: CDR1 MNHEY, CDR2 SVGEGT. Germline trimming cut 2 bases from V and 4 bases from J; bases unmatched to any gene: 7. This chain's CDR3 is CASSYAIRDSYGYTF. The DNA for the CDR3 is TGTGCCAGCAGTTACGCGATCCGGGACAGCTATGGCTACACCTTC.

This clone has only a few counts. The chain is built from TRBV6-5 and TRBJ1-4, with D possibly TRBD1 on 5 matching bases. The CDR3 consists of 15 residues. Deletions cut 8 bases from V and 1 base from J, with 14 bases between. The germline V gene has CDR1 MNHEY and CDR2 SVGAGI. CDR3 residues: CASGGTLRTNEKLFF. CDR3 coding DNA: TGTGCCAGCGGGGGGACTTTGAGAACTAATGAAAAACTGTTTTTT.

In its sample, this clone was seen once. The chain recombines TRBV10-1 with TRBJ2-7, with D perhaps matching TRBD2 (6 bases). There are 14 residues in the CDR3. CDR1 and CDR2 (germline): WNHNN, SYGVQD (reference sequence). The V end lost 1 base, the J end lost 3 bases, and 10 bases lay between the germline ends. In DNA form, the CDR3 reads TGCGCCAGCAGTGAGTTCAAGGGAGGCTACGAGCAGTACTTC. Amino acids: CASSEFKGGYEQYF.

The CDR3 DNA reads as TGTGCCTGGAGTGTACGGAGCCTAATGAACACTGAAGCTTTCTTT. This translates into CAWSVRSLMNTEAFF. V usage is TRBV30 and J usage is TRBJ1-1; D unresolved. This CDR3 has 15 amino acids. Trimming removed 0 bases at V and 0 bases at J, with 11 bases between. Germline CDR1 and CDR2: GTSNPN and SVGIG (reference sequence).

V and J are TRBV2 and TRBJ1-4; D might be TRBD1 (5 bases). CDR3 size: 16 residues. Germline lookup yields CDR1 SNHLY and CDR2 FYNNEI. V was cut by 7 bases and J by 2 bases, with 17 bases left in between. The CDR3 region is CASNPGVWGTNEKLFF. The CDR3 bases are TGTGCCAGCAATCCGGGGGTCTGGGGCACTAATGAAAAACTGTTTTTT.

The chain recombines TRBV7-2 with TRBJ1-1; possible D gene TRBD1, 5 bases. The CDR3 totals 13 residues. Trimming removed 1 base from V and 6 bases from J, with 9 bases in between. The germline V gene has CDR1 SGHTA and CDR2 FQGNSA. The CDR3 spells CASSLGQLAEAFF. The CDR3 DNA reads TGTGCCAGCAGCTTAGGACAGTTGGCTGAAGCTTTCTTT.

This clone was observed once. The same CDR3 can be traced to other DNA sequences in this sample. The rearrangement uses TRBV5-1 and TRBJ1-5; unclear D gene. The V gene lost 0 bases and the J gene lost 4 bases, with 11 bases spanning the gap. Germline-derived CDR1 and CDR2 are SGHRS and YFSETQ. The CDR3 extends over 15 amino acids. The CDR3 reads CASSLEGGSNQPQHF. CDR3 bases: TGCGCCAGCAGCTTGGAAGGAGGGAGTAATCAGCCCCAGCATTTT.

This clone was seen only once. The CDR3 coding sequence is TGTGCTAGTGCCCCGGAGGGACGGGACAGGATTGCTTACGAGCAGTACTTC. The encoded protein is CASAPEGRDRIAYEQYF. The chain uses TRBV12-5 and TRBJ2-7; 8 nucleotides line up with TRBD1. V lost 7 bases and J lost 4; bases outside the gene matches: 18. This CDR3 comprises 17 residues. Germline assignment: CDR1 LGHNT and CDR2 FRNRAP.

V is TRBV27 and J is TRBJ1-2; possible D gene TRBD1, 5 bases. This CDR3 has 15 residues. V was cut by 6 bases and J by 3 bases, with 17 bases left in between. Germline V gene lookup returns CDR1 MNHEY and CDR2 SMNVEV (reference sequence). The CDR3 coding sequence is TGTGCCAGCAGCCTCGACAGCAGTCGTGACTATGGCTACACCTTC. Protein product: CASSLDSSRDYGYTF.

This rearrangement joins TRBV27 to TRBJ2-7; 7 bases fit TRBD1. J lost 3 bases, V lost 2 bases, and 7 bases had no gene match. Germline assignment: CDR1 MNHEY and CDR2 SMNVEV (reference sequence). The CDR3 has 15 amino acids. The CDR3 reads CASSLGQVPFYEQYF. DNA for the CDR3: TGTGCCAGCAGTTTAGGACAGGTTCCGTTCTACGAGCAGTACTTC.

CDR3 residues: CASRSSGAIYEQYF. The CDR3 nucleotides read TGCGCCAGCAGAAGTAGCGGGGCTATCTACGAGCAGTACTTC. The chain combines TRBV10-2 with TRBJ2-7, with 8 bases lining up with TRBD2. Germline trimming cut 6 bases from V and 3 bases from J; bases unmatched to any gene: 7. Germline assignment: CDR1 WSHSY and CDR2 SAAADI. This CDR3 spans 14 amino acids.

The chain joins TRBV4-1 to TRBJ2-7; 8 bases match TRBD1. This CDR3 region has 15 residues. J gave up 0 bases and V 4 bases, and 5 bases lay outside the gene matches. Germline V gene lookup returns CDR1 MGHRA and CDR2 YSYEKL. The chain's CDR3 is CASSRGQGSSYEQYF. The DNA for the CDR3 is TGCGCCAGCAGCCGAGGACAGGGTAGCTCCTACGAGCAGTACTTC.

The genes are TRBV30 and TRBJ1-2; D unresolved. The germline V gene encodes CDR1 GTSNPN and CDR2 SVGIG (reference sequence). CDR3 length equals 14 residues. V lost 0 bases and J 8 bases, leaving 16 bases between the germline ends. The CDR3 DNA follows: TGTGCCTGGAGTGTATGGGAGGGTCGGCGGGGCTACACCTTC. This codes for CAWSVWEGRRGYTF.

The chain carries TRBV19 and TRBJ1-1; 9 nucleotides align to TRBD1. CDR3 length equals 13 residues. Unmatched junction bases numbered 7, after V lost 8 bases and J lost 6 bases. CDR1 LNHDA and CDR2 SQIVND come from the germline V gene (reference sequence). The CDR3 nucleotides read TGTGCCAGTCAGGGACAGGGATTTCCTGAAGCTTTCTTT. Its protein product is CASQGQGFPEAFF. The full variable domain, with the rest looked up from reference TRBV19 and TRBJ1-1, is DGGITQSPKYLFRKEGQNVTLSCEQNLNHDAMYWYRQDPGQGLRLIYYSQIVNDFQKGDIAEGYSVSREKKESFPLTVTSAQKNPTAFYLCASQGQGFPEAFFGQGTRLTVV.

The rearrangement links TRBV5-8 to TRBJ2-7, with a tentative D call TRBD1 (7 bases). Germline CDR1 and CDR2: SGHTS and YDEGEE. The germline V and J ends were trimmed by 1 base and 3 bases, with 20 bases remaining between them. The CDR3 contains 17 residues. The CDR3 sequence is CASSLSGRQGQGYEQYF. CDR3 sequence (DNA): TGTGCCAGCAGCTTGAGCGGGCGACAGGGTCAGGGCTACGAGCAGTACTTC.

This chain connects TRBV28 to TRBJ2-7, with TRBD1 identical over 11 bases. Germline values: CDR1 MDHEN, CDR2 SYDVKM. The CDR3 covers 15 residues. J lost 7 bases, V lost 4 bases, and 9 bases had no gene match. Here the CDR3 reads CASSSQGQGAREQYF. CDR3 in DNA: TGTGCCAGCAGTTCTCAAGGACAGGGGGCTCGAGAGCAGTACTTC.

This chain links TRBV10-3 with TRBJ1-2, with 9 bases matching TRBD1. Germline V gene lookup returns CDR1 ENHRY and CDR2 SYGVKD. V shed 5 bases, J shed 0 bases, and the junction held 4 bases outside the gene matches. The CDR3 loop spans 15 amino acids. The CDR3 protein is CAISLQGATNYGYTF. The CDR3 nucleotides read TGTGCCATCAGTCTACAGGGGGCTACTAACTATGGCTACACCTTC.

The chain employs TRBV19 and TRBJ2-3; 9 bases map to TRBD2. Trimming took 2 bases from V and 1 from J; bases not matched to a gene: 4. CDR3 length: 16 amino acids. Germline CDR1 and CDR2: LNHDA and SQIVND (reference sequence). DNA of the CDR3: TGTGCCAGTAGTATATCTAGCGGGGCCCGCACAGATACGCAGTATTTT. This codes for CASSISSGARTDTQYF.

The chain links TRBV23-1 to TRBJ1-1, with D possibly TRBD1 on 5 matching bases. TRBV23-1 belongs to the ORF category, with a function that is uncertain. Trimming took off 0 bases at V and 5 bases at J, with 22 bases between the two ends. The CDR3 is 18 amino acids. The chain's CDR3 is CASSQSWGGGRRGTEAFF. CDR3 in DNA: TGCGCCAGCAGTCAATCGTGGGGCGGGGGACGTCGAGGGACTGAAGCTTTCTTT.